The present TCR beta chain was sequenced within a study of blood T cell repertoires in COVID-19. Sequencing was performed with immunoSEQ multiplex PCR; in TCRdb, only in-frame clones are kept and a portion is missing. The table has about 230,000 clones, just under 90% seen once. J gave up 3 bases and V 4 bases, and 0 bases lay outside the gene matches. Germline-derived CDR1 and CDR2 are SGHTS and YDEGEE. The CDR3 is 12 amino acids. This TCR was sampled from a woman aged 30 to 39 with acute COVID-19. The rearrangement links TRBV5-8 to TRBJ2-7; 8 positions match TRBD1. The sample taken for sequencing was PBMCs or T cells enriched from blood (not recorded which). The CDR3 bases are TGTGCCAGCAGCGGGACAGGCTACGAGCAGTACTTC. Protein: CASSGTGYEQYF.